The clone carrying this TCR beta chain has only one observation. CDR3 length equals 17 residues. The germline CDR1 and CDR2 sequences are KGHSH and LQKENI. V lost 2 bases, J lost 0 bases, and 16 bases lay in between. 60 Vbeta and 13 Jbeta primers were used in PCR. Clones were sequenced by immunoSEQ multiplex PCR, and TCRdb holds only the in-frame ones, with some missing. The sample carries over 75,000 clones, around 82% recorded once. This entry is derived from a study of cytomegalovirus exposure and HLA in healthy donors. Overall study: In a previous analysis, nearly 120 million unique TCR beta sequences were found from some 180 million T cells.

The rearrangement links TRBV18 to TRBJ2-5; maybe TRBD2 (6 bases). The TCR sequence derives from an older woman in good health and CMV-seronegative. The sequencing input was PBMCs. CDR3 region: CASSPTLGLRYQETQYF. The CDR3, as DNA: TGTGCCAGCTCACCAACCCTGGGACTCAGGTACCAAGAGACCCAGTACTTC.